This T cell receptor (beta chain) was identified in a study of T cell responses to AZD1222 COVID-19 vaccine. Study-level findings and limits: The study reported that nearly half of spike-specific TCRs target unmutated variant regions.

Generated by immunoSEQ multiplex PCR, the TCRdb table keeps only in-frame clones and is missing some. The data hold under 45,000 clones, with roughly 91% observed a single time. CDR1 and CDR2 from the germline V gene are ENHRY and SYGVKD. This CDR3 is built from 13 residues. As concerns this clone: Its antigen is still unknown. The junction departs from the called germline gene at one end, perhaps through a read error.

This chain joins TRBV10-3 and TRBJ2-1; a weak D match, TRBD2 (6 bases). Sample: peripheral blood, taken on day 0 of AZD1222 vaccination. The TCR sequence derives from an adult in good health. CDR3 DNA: TGTGCGATCAACGTGGACTGGGAGGATGAGCAGTTCTTC. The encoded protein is CAINVDWEDEQFF.